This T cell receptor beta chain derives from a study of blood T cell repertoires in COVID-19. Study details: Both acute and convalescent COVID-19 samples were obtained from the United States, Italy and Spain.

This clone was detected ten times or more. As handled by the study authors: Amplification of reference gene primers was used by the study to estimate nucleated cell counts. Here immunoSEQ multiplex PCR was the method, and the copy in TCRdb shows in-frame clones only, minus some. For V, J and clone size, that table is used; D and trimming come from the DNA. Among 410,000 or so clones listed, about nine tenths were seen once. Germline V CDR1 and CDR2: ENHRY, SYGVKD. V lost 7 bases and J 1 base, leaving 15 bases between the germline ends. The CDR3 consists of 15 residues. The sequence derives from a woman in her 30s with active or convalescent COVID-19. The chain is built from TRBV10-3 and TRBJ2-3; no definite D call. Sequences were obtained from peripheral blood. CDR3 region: CAIIDLLHRTDTQYF. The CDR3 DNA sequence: TGTGCCATCATTGACCTACTACATCGCACAGATACGCAGTATTTT.